A single sample gave rise to the 20 T cell receptor beta chains below, sequenced in a study of T and B cells in COVID-19 patients. BIOMED2 TRB-A/B primer pools were used in multiplex TRB PCR. TCRdb ran MiXCR on the multiplex PCR reads and lists one entry per CDR3 protein. The sample comprises about 10,000 distinct CDR3 sequences, around 27% of which are singletons, and approximately 30% rests with the top ten. Each TRB amplification used roughly 220-550 ng of genomic DNA from blood. The sequenced sample was blood. These receptor sequences come from a human donor who had recovered from COVID-19.

This clonotype was detected only a few times. The CDR3 protein is CASSLDSPLHF. The CDR3 nucleotides read TGTGCCAGCAGCTTAGATTCACCCCTCCACTTT. The V call is TRBV7-6, the J call TRBJ1-6; no firm D call. V was shortened by 1 base and J by 8 bases, with 0 bases between the two germline ends. Germline assignment: CDR1 SGHVS and CDR2 FNYEAQ. The CDR3 totals 11 residues.

This clonotype has only a few counts. This sequence joins TRBV30 and TRBJ1-2; D is possibly TRBD1 (5 bases). The length of the CDR3 is 16 residues. The germline CDR1 and CDR2 sequences are GTSNPN and SVGIG (reference sequence). The V gene lost 0 bases and the J gene lost 1 base, with 15 bases spanning the gap. CDR3 DNA: TGTGCCTGGAGTGTGGTGGGGCCGGGAGGTAACTATGGCTACACCTTC. Encoded protein: CAWSVVGPGGNYGYTF.

This clonotype came up a few times. The CDR3 protein is CSAPTGPAYEQYF. CDR3 in DNA: TGCAGTGCGCCGACAGGGCCAGCCTACGAGCAGTACTTC. This chain joins TRBV20-1 and TRBJ2-7; TRBD1 agrees at 7 bases. The CDR3 loop spans 13 amino acids. Trimming cost V 6 bases and J 2 bases; bases outside gene matches: 7. CDR1 is DFQATT and CDR2 is SNEGSKA in the germline V gene (reference sequence).

This clonotype is judged medium-sized (0.01 to 0.1%). The V and J genes are TRBV19 and TRBJ2-7; possibly TRBD1 for D (6 bases). Germline V gene data show CDR1 as LNHDA and CDR2 as SQIVND (reference sequence). This CDR3 spans 13 amino acids. V lost 2 bases to trimming and J lost 2 bases, with 7 bases between them. Here the CDR3 reads CASSIQGPYEQYF. Written as DNA, the CDR3 is TGTGCCAGTAGTATACAGGGGCCCTACGAGCAGTACTTC.

V and J are TRBV11-2 and TRBJ1-1, with a tentative D call TRBD1 (6 bases). V shed 3 bases and J shed 0 bases, with 11 bases lying between them. Germline CDR1 is SGHAT and CDR2 is FQNNGV. This CDR3 has 15 amino acids. DNA for the CDR3: TGTGCCAGCAGCTTCGGACAGAATATGAACACTGAAGCTTTCTTT. Protein product: CASSFGQNMNTEAFF.

This clonotype is labeled as medium-sized. The chain has TRBV19 and TRBJ2-2; a weak D match, TRBD2 (5 bases). This CDR3 contains 15 residues. Germline CDR1 LNHDA, CDR2 SQIVND (reference sequence). V was shortened by 1 base and J by 5 bases, with 11 bases between the two germline ends. Here the CDR3 reads CASSIGGRGTGELFF. Here the CDR3 DNA reads TGTGCCAGTAGTATAGGCGGGCGCGGGACCGGGGAGCTGTTTTTT.

As for this clonotype: Just one base apart from a much larger clone, this may be a read error. This chain joins TRBV6-2 or TRBV6-3 and TRBJ2-1; a possible D gene is TRBD1 (6 bases). This CDR3 comprises 15 residues. CDR1 and CDR2 (germline): MNHEY, SVGEGT. Trimming took off 4 bases at V and 4 bases at J, with 14 bases between the two ends. The CDR3 DNA sequence: TGTGCCAGCAGTTTGGACAGATCAGATTACAATGAGCAGTTCTTC. It yields the protein CASSLDRSDYNEQFF.

The rearrangement uses TRBV6-1 and TRBJ2-5; TRBD1 is a possible D gene (5 bases). This CDR3 has 12 amino acids. Per the germline V gene, CDR1 is MNHNS and CDR2 is SASEGT. The V gene lost 2 bases and the J gene lost 4 bases, with 5 bases spanning the gap. The CDR3 bases are TGTGCCAGCAGTGAACAGGGAGAGACCCAGTACTTC. Translated: CASSEQGETQYF.

This clonotype turned up a few times. The chain combines TRBV28 with TRBJ2-7; either TRBD1 or TRBD2 may supply D (5 bases each). The CDR3 is made up of 15 amino acids. The V gene lost 6 bases and the J gene lost 2 bases, with 17 bases spanning the gap. Germline values: CDR1 MDHEN, CDR2 SYDVKM. CDR3 DNA: TGTGCCAGCAGCAAACCCGGGACCTCCACCTACGAGCAGTACTTC. It specifies CASSKPGTSTYEQYF.

The chain links TRBV12-3 or TRBV12-4 to TRBJ1-2, with TRBD1 as a possible D gene (5 bases). This CDR3 contains 12 residues. Trimming removed 6 bases from V and 4 bases from J, with 9 bases in between. In nucleotides, the CDR3 is TGTGCCAGCAGCCCTGACAGCTATGGCTACACCTTC. Amino acids: CASSPDSYGYTF.

This clonotype rates as medium-sized (0.01 to 0.1%). The chain joins TRBV27 to TRBJ2-7, with D tentatively TRBD1 or TRBD2 (6 bases each). This CDR3 contains 14 residues. CDR1 MNHEY and CDR2 SMNVEV come from the germline V gene (reference sequence). V lost 0 bases to trimming and J lost 2 bases, with 8 bases between them. CDR3 nucleotide sequence: TGTGCCAGCAGTTTATCGAGGGGGGCCTACGAGCAGTACTTC. Translated, it gives CASSLSRGAYEQYF.

Relative to its sample, this clonotype is medium-sized (0.01 to 0.1%). The chain recombines TRBV29-1 with TRBJ1-2, with 9 positions matching TRBD1. CDR1 and CDR2 from the germline V gene are SQVTM and ANQGSEA. V lost 6 bases and J lost 5; bases outside the gene matches: 10. This CDR3 contains 14 residues. CDR3 residues: CSVPFETGGYGYTF. As DNA, the CDR3 is TGCAGCGTCCCCTTTGAGACAGGGGGGTATGGCTACACCTTC.

This clonotype is labeled as medium-sized. This sequence joins TRBV19 and TRBJ2-7, with D possibly called TRBD1 or TRBD2 (5 bases each). The CDR3 is made up of 14 amino acids. CDR1 is LNHDA, CDR2 SQIVND, per germline (reference sequence). Trimming shortened V by 3 bases and J by 5 bases, and 14 bases separated the two germline ends. CDR3 nucleotides: TGTGCCAGTAGTATGGAGAGGGGTCGAGACGAGCAGTACTTC. It specifies CASSMERGRDEQYF.

V and J are TRBV7-2 and TRBJ1-4; possible D gene TRBD1, 5 bases. Trimming left V 5 bases short and J 5 bases short, with 18 bases between. The CDR3 is made up of 16 amino acids. Germline loops: CDR1 SGHTA, CDR2 FQGNSA. The CDR3 spells CASSRDLRGPNEKLFF. CDR3 DNA sequence: TGTGCCAGCAGCCGAGACCTCCGGGGCCCGAATGAAAAACTGTTTTTT.

The V and J genes are TRBV6-2 or TRBV6-3 and TRBJ1-1, with 7 nucleotides matching TRBD1. Germline V lookup: CDR1 MNHEY, CDR2 SVGEGT. J lost 10 bases, V lost 4 bases, and 9 bases had no gene match. This CDR3 is built from 13 residues. The CDR3 spells CASSFIDRAAAFF. In nucleotides, the CDR3 is TGTGCCAGCAGTTTCATCGACAGGGCTGCAGCTTTCTTT.

The chain is built from TRBV18 and TRBJ1-3; D is ambiguous. The germline V and J ends were trimmed by 6 bases and 0 bases, with 12 bases remaining between them. The CDR3 is made up of 15 amino acids. From germline, CDR1 is KGHSH and CDR2 LQKENI. Here the CDR3 reads CASSSDGSSGNTIYF. In DNA form, the CDR3 reads TGTGCCAGCTCCTCCGACGGGAGCTCTGGAAACACCATATATTTT. Variable domain in full (rest from reference TRBV18 and TRBJ1-3): NAGVMQNPRHLVRRRGQEARLRCSPMKGHSHVYWYRQLPEEGLKFMVYLQKENIIDESGMPKERFSAEFPKEGPSILRIQQVVRGDSAAYFCASSSDGSSGNTIYFGEGSWLTVV.

This clonotype turned up a few times. The rearrangement joins TRBV27 to TRBJ2-7, with 10 nucleotides matching TRBD2. V was pared by 6 bases and J by 7 bases, with 9 bases of the junction left unmatched. The germline CDR1 and CDR2 sequences are MNHEY and SMNVEV (reference sequence). The CDR3 loop spans 14 amino acids. The CDR3 bases are TGTGCCAGCAGAGCTAGCGGGGGCTTTAAAGAGCAGTACTTC. Its translation: CASRASGGFKEQYF.

This chain joins TRBV7-2 and TRBJ2-7; D possibly matches TRBD1 or TRBD2 (5 bases each). V lost 2 bases and J lost 3, with 11 bases in between. The germline V gene has CDR1 SGHTA and CDR2 FQGNSA. The CDR3 consists of 14 residues. The CDR3 sequence: CASSLRGRIYEQYF. Written as DNA, the CDR3 is TGTGCCAGCAGCTTACGGGGACGGATCTACGAGCAGTACTTC.

The chain links TRBV25-1 to TRBJ2-2; D is perhaps TRBD1 (6 bases). V gave up 10 bases and J gave up 5 bases, with 14 bases separating them. The CDR3 spans 13 residues. Germline assignment: CDR1 MGHDK and CDR2 SYGVNS. The CDR3 sequence is CATGQPQTGELFF. The CDR3 DNA is TGTGCCACAGGACAGCCCCAAACCGGGGAGCTGTTTTTT.

The chain recombines TRBV4-1 with TRBJ2-7, with D unresolved. Germline V gene lookup returns CDR1 MGHRA and CDR2 YSYEKL. V was pared by 2 bases and J by 3 bases, with 8 bases between. The length of the CDR3 is 13 residues. The CDR3, as DNA: TGCGCCAGCAGCCAAACAAGAGTCTACGAGCAGTACTTC. This sequence encodes CASSQTRVYEQYF.